What follows are 20 T cell receptor beta chains derived from one specimen sequenced in a study of identical twins. Via MiXCR, TCRdb re-called the 5' RACE reads, giving one row per CDR3 protein. The repertoire holds 1.5 million to 2 million distinct CDR3 sequences, with under 35% as singletons. The sample was cord blood. The receptors shown here come from a newborn girl in good health.

The gene calls are TRBV5-6 and TRBJ1-5; no definite D call. Trimming removed 2 bases from V and 4 bases from J, with 7 bases in between. The CDR3 length is 13 residues. Germline V CDR1 and CDR2: SGHDT, YYEEEE. CDR3 region: CASSFHGNQPQHF. The DNA for the CDR3 is TGTGCCAGCAGCTTTCACGGAAATCAGCCCCAGCATTTT.

This clonotype was counted between two and nine times. The V gene is TRBV5-6, the J gene TRBJ1-2; possibly TRBD1 for D (5 bases). V lost 4 bases, J lost 3 bases, and 13 bases lay in between. The CDR3 is made up of 14 amino acids. Germline CDR1 SGHDT, CDR2 YYEEEE. CDR3 amino acids: CASSTTGRYYGYTF. CDR3 sequence (DNA): TGTGCCAGCAGCACTACAGGACGGTACTATGGCTACACCTTC. Supplemented by reference TRBV5-6 and TRBJ1-2, the full variable domain reads DAGVTQSPTHLIKTRGQQVTLRCSPKSGHDTVSWYQQALGQGPQFIFQYYEEEERQRGNFPDRFSGHQFPNYSSELNVNALLLGDSALYLCASSTTGRYYGYTFGSGTRLTVV.

This clonotype was detected a few times. This chain links TRBV14 with TRBJ1-6; unclear D gene. V gave up 5 bases and J gave up 10 bases, with 12 bases separating them. This CDR3 region has 13 residues. Germline values: CDR1 SGHDN, CDR2 FVKESK. CDR3 region: CASSGTAGSPLHF. The CDR3 DNA follows: TGTGCCAGCAGCGGCACTGCTGGATCACCCCTCCACTTT.

The chain combines TRBV28 with TRBJ1-5, with TRBD1 matching over 7 bases. CDR1 and CDR2 (germline): MDHEN, SYDVKM. The CDR3 is 15 residues long. J was trimmed by 3 bases and V by 5 bases; bases with no gene match: 7. The CDR3 region has the DNA TGTGCCAGCAGTCCCCAAGGGACAGTCAATCAGCCCCAGCATTTT. Amino acids: CASSPQGTVNQPQHF.

The chain combines TRBV27 with TRBJ2-7; D is uncertain. Trimming removed 5 bases at V and 3 bases at J, with 23 bases between. The length of the CDR3 is 17 residues. Germline CDR1 reads MNHEY; CDR2 reads SMNVEV (reference sequence). The CDR3 is CASSPAPRHVTNYEQYF. The CDR3 DNA reads TGTGCCAGCAGTCCCGCCCCTCGACATGTAACGAACTACGAGCAGTACTTC.

This clonotype was observed a single time. V is TRBV5-1 and J is TRBJ1-1, with a weak D call TRBD1 (5 bases). The CDR3 loop spans 14 amino acids. Between the trimmed V and J ends, which lost 0 bases and 4 bases, there was a span of 10 bases. The germline CDR1 and CDR2 sequences are SGHRS and YFSETQ. CDR3 loop: CASSLGQSFTEAFF. CDR3 DNA: TGCGCCAGCAGCTTGGGACAGTCCTTCACTGAAGCTTTCTTT.

Points on this clonotype: At one of its ends the junction is not consistent with the germline gene, which may arise from a read error. The rearrangement joins TRBV7-6 to TRBJ1-2; 12 nucleotides match TRBD1. This CDR3 is built from 14 residues. Germline CDR1 is SGHVS and CDR2 is FNYEAQ. The CDR3 here is CACSLGQGALGYTF. The CDR3, as DNA: TGTGCCTGCAGCTTGGGACAGGGGGCATTAGGCTACACCTTC.

As to this clonotype: A much larger clone sits a single nucleotide away, making a read error possible. The V call is TRBV4-2, the J call TRBJ2-7; a possible D gene is TRBD2 (6 bases). V was cut by 0 bases and J by 1 base, with 13 bases left in between. The germline gives CDR1 LGHNA, CDR2 YNFKEQ. The CDR3 is 16 residues long. The CDR3 DNA follows: TGTGCCAGCAGCCAAGAAGCGGGTTCCTCTTCCTACGAGCAGTACTTC. Translating gives CASSQEAGSSSYEQYF.

The genes are TRBV20-1 and TRBJ1-2; 12 bases line up with TRBD1. The CDR3 length is 18 residues. Trimming at V came to 8 bases and at J to 1 base, leaving 17 bases not matched to a gene. Germline CDR1 and CDR2: DFQATT and SNEGSKA (reference sequence). The CDR3: CSLHPQGQGALLNYGYTF. As DNA, the CDR3 is TGCAGTTTACACCCTCAGGGACAGGGGGCCCTCCTTAACTATGGCTACACCTTC.

With regard to this clonotype: A much larger clone lies a single base off, so this may be a read error. The chain carries TRBV29-1 and TRBJ2-7, with D possibly being TRBD1 (5 bases). Trimming removed 2 bases from V and 0 bases from J, with 11 bases in between. CDR1 and CDR2 from the germline V gene are SQVTM and ANQGSEA. The CDR3 is 14 amino acids. DNA for the CDR3: TGCAGCGTTGAAAGGGGCTCGGACTCCTACGAGCAGTACTTC. It is translated as CSVERGSDSYEQYF.

The J gene is TRBJ2-7, the V gene TRBV15; weak D call: TRBD1 (6 bases). Germline CDR1 is LNHNV and CDR2 is YYDKDF (reference sequence). V was shortened by 4 bases and J by 5 bases, with 15 bases between the two germline ends. The CDR3 covers 14 residues. The CDR3 coding sequence is TGTGCCACCAGCACCCTCTTGACAGGCCACGAGCAGTACTTC. Protein: CATSTLLTGHEQYF.

This clonotype was seen a few times. V and J are TRBV28 and TRBJ2-6; D is perhaps TRBD2 (6 bases). The CDR3 spans 17 residues. Trimming pared 2 bases from V and 0 bases from J, leaving 11 bases between. CDR1 is MDHEN, CDR2 SYDVKM, per germline. CDR3 in amino acids: CASSLELASSGANVLTF. The CDR3 DNA reads TGTGCCAGCAGTTTAGAACTAGCCTCCTCTGGGGCCAACGTCCTGACTTTC.

This chain joins TRBV7-9 and TRBJ2-1; TRBD2 might be the D (6 bases). CDR3 size: 13 residues. V lost 5 bases to trimming and J lost 6 bases, with 11 bases between them. Germline V lookup: CDR1 SEHNR, CDR2 FQNEAQ (reference sequence). CDR3 protein: CASSHSGFNEQFF. In DNA form, the CDR3 reads TGTGCCAGCAGCCATAGCGGCTTCAATGAGCAGTTCTTC.

This clonotype was observed once. In nucleotides, the CDR3 is TGTGCCATCAGCTTCGATCTGGACGGAAATGAGCAGTTCTTC. Protein sequence: CAISFDLDGNEQFF. The chain links TRBV10-3 to TRBJ2-1; D unclear. The CDR3 spans 14 residues. Trimming stripped 6 bases from V and 7 bases from J, with 16 bases between. Germline V lookup: CDR1 ENHRY, CDR2 SYGVKD.

This clonotype turned up a few times. The chain has TRBV4-1 and TRBJ1-6; unclear D gene. The ends were cut back, 0 bases at V and 4 bases at J, with 13 bases in the middle. CDR1 is MGHRA, CDR2 YSYEKL, per germline. CDR3 size: 17 residues. The CDR3 DNA follows: TGCGCCAGCAGCCAAGATGACGGCAGTCCTTATAATTCACCCCTCCACTTT. Translating gives CASSQDDGSPYNSPLHF.

The table lists this clonotype with a few counts. The chain couples TRBV20-1 to TRBJ1-5, with a possible D match to TRBD1 (5 bases). This CDR3 has 14 residues. The germline V gene encodes CDR1 DFQATT and CDR2 SNEGSKA (reference sequence). Trimming removed 2 bases at V and 3 bases at J, with 11 bases between. CDR3 residues: CSARTQGNNQPQHF. CDR3 sequence (DNA): TGCAGTGCTAGAACTCAGGGAAACAATCAGCCCCAGCATTTT.

This chain uses TRBV5-1 with TRBJ1-3, with D tentatively TRBD1 (6 bases). Deletions cut 0 bases from V and 2 bases from J, with 9 bases between. Germline CDR1 is SGHRS and CDR2 is YFSETQ. This CDR3 comprises 15 residues. The CDR3 sequence is CASSLEGVAGNTIYF. CDR3 DNA sequence: TGCGCCAGCAGCTTGGAGGGGGTTGCTGGAAACACCATATATTTT.

This clonotype was counted between two and nine times. The J gene is TRBJ2-7, the V gene TRBV10-2, with 8 bases matching TRBD1. With 2 bases clipped from V and 0 bases from J, the junction kept 9 bases outside the gene matches. The CDR3 loop spans 17 amino acids. Germline loops: CDR1 WSHSY, CDR2 SAAADI. The CDR3 reads CASSEPASGGPSYEQYF. The DNA of the CDR3 is TGCGCCAGCAGTGAGCCTGCTTCAGGGGGCCCCTCCTACGAGCAGTACTTC.

The V call is TRBV7-2, the J call TRBJ2-3, with a possible D match to TRBD2 (5 bases). The V gene's germline CDR1 is SGHTA and CDR2 FQGNSA. CDR3 length: 15 amino acids. Between the trimmed V and J ends, which lost 1 base and 1 base, there was a span of 9 bases. This CDR3 is CASSLVLLGTDTQYF. DNA of the CDR3: TGTGCCAGCAGCTTAGTGTTACTAGGCACAGATACGCAGTATTTT.

This chain uses TRBV5-1 with TRBJ1-2, with 8 positions matching TRBD1. The CDR3 spans 18 residues. The V gene's germline CDR1 is SGHRS and CDR2 YFSETQ. Unmatched junction bases numbered 12, after V lost 0 bases and J lost 2 bases. This CDR3 is CASSLARQGMRWNYGYTF. In DNA form, the CDR3 reads TGCGCCAGCAGCTTGGCCCGACAGGGGATGAGGTGGAACTATGGCTACACCTTC.